These T cell receptor beta chains were read from a single sample in a study of CD8+CD57+ T cells in acquired aplastic anemia. TCRdb processed the reads anew with MiXCR; each CDR3 protein has one entry. Among about 150,000 distinct CDR3 sequences listed, around half were seen once. Specimen: sorted CD4+, CD8+, or CD8+CD57+ T cells (not recorded which) from PBMCs. The source is a human donor with aplastic anemia. Each CDR3 is given with its conserved first and last residue. Each record gives: V gene, D gene, clone size, J gene, CDR3 DNA, CDR3 protein. A D gene is named only where the DNA matches it firmly. Size tells how often a clone was seen (once, few, many) or the class of an expanded clone, and some rows leave it out.

>TRBV7-9|.|few|TRBJ2-1
TGTGCCAGCAGCCACACGGACAATGAGCAGTTCTTC
CASSHTDNEQFF
>TRBV15|.|.|TRBJ1-4
TGTGCCACCAGCACGCGGACAGCTTTAACTAATGAAAAACTGCTTTTT
CATSTRTALTNEKLLF
>TRBV6-1|TRBD2|.|TRBJ2-1
TGTGCCAGCAGTGCTACGGGGGGTGCTTACAATGAGCAGTTCTTC
CASSATGGAYNEQFF
>TRBV2|.|.|TRBJ2-7
TGTGCCAGCAGCGACCCCTACGAGCAGTACTTC
CASSDPYEQYF
>TRBV7-9|.|.|TRBJ2-5
TGTGCCAGCTTCGCGAACCCCCAAGAGACCCAGTACTTC
CASFANPQETQYF
>TRBV7-9|TRBD1|many|TRBJ2-3
TGTGCCAGCAGCCCTCGACAGGGGTGGGGCACAGATACGCAGTATTTT
CASSPRQGWGTDTQYF
>TRBV2|TRBD1|.|TRBJ2-3
TGTGCCAGCAGCGTACACAGGGGGAGTGCAGATACGCAGTATTTT
CASSVHRGSADTQYF
>TRBV5-1|.|.|TRBJ2-7
TGCGCCAGCAGTTTAAAGTGGGACATTACCTACGAGCAGTACTTC
CASSLKWDITYEQYF
>TRBV27|TRBD1|.|TRBJ1-2
TGTGCCAGCAGAATTTCCGGGACAGGGTATGGCTACACCTTC
CASRISGTGYGYTF
>TRBV12-3/TRBV12-4|TRBD1|.|TRBJ1-3
TGTGCCAGCAGCCAGGACAGGGGTCGCCTCTCTGGAAACACCATATATTTT
CASSQDRGRLSGNTIYF
>TRBV14|TRBD2|many|TRBJ2-1
TGTGCCAGCAGCCAACTCCTAGCGGGGGAGTACAATGAGCAGTTCTTC
CASSQLLAGEYNEQFF
>TRBV9|.|.|TRBJ2-5
TGTGCCAGCAGCGTTGACGTGGGGGGTCAAGAGACCCAGTACTTC
CASSVDVGGQETQYF
>TRBV7-2|.|few|TRBJ1-5
TGTGCCAGCAGCTTAGTCGGTCTGGGAGATCAGCCCCAGCATTTT
CASSLVGLGDQPQHF
>TRBV29-1|.|many|TRBJ2-7
TGCAGCGTTGAAGGGGTTGACCGCGCCTCCGAGCAGTACTTC
CSVEGVDRASEQYF
>TRBV27|TRBD2|few|TRBJ2-5
TGTGCCAGCAGTTTATGGGGTAGCGGGGGGGCCACAGAGACCCAGTACTTC
CASSLWGSGGATETQYF
>TRBV13|TRBD2|many|TRBJ2-5
TGTGCCAGCAGCTTTAAGACTAGCGGCCAAGAGACCCAGTACTTC
CASSFKTSGQETQYF
>TRBV24-1|.|.|TRBJ2-3
TGTGCCACCAGTGATAGAGCCGGAGGGAGCACAGATACGCAGTATTTT
CATSDRAGGSTDTQYF
>TRBV24-1|.|few|TRBJ2-7
TGTGCCACCAGTGATGCTACGGGTGAGCAGTACTTC
CATSDATGEQYF
>TRBV15|.|.|TRBJ1-5
TGTGCCACCAGCAGAGGGACTAGCAATCAGCCCCAGCATTTT
CATSRGTSNQPQHF
>TRBV11-2|TRBD2|many|TRBJ2-1
TGTGCCAGCAGCTTAGAACCACTAGCGGGGGGGCATGAGCAGTTCTTC
CASSLEPLAGGHEQFF
>TRBV20-1|.|many|TRBJ1-1
TGCAGTGCCCTCGACGGTATGAACACTGAAGCTTTCTTT
CSALDGMNTEAFF
>TRBV19|.|.|TRBJ1-2
TGTGCCAGTAGTATCCCGCCTACCAACTATGGCTACACCTTC
CASSIPPTNYGYTF
>TRBV14|.|.|TRBJ2-1
TGTGCCAGCAGCCTTCTACAGGGCCCCTACAATGAGCAGTTCTTC
CASSLLQGPYNEQFF
>TRBV2|.|.|TRBJ1-5
TGTGCCAGCAGTAATAGCAATCAGCCCCAGCATTTT
CASSNSNQPQHF
>TRBV6-4|TRBD2|many|TRBJ2-3
TGTGCCAGCAGTGATGCGGCTAGCGGAGGCACAGATACGCAGTATTTT
CASSDAASGGTDTQYF
>TRBV20-1|TRBD2|.|TRBJ2-5
TGCAGTGCCAGCCAAGCGGGGGGGTACCAAGAGACCCAGTACTTC
CSASQAGGYQETQYF
>TRBV5-4|.|.|TRBJ1-1
TGTGCCAGCCGGTACGGGAACACTGAAGCTTTCTTT
CASRYGNTEAFF
>TRBV2|TRBD1|once|TRBJ2-1
TGTGCCAGCATTTGGGGACAGGGTTCGGATGAGCAGTTCTTC
CASIWGQGSDEQFF
>TRBV14|.|.|TRBJ2-5
TGTGCCAGCAGCCAGGGTCTCACAGGAGGGACCCAGTACTTC
CASSQGLTGGTQYF
>TRBV15|.|.|TRBJ1-4
TGTGCCACCAGCAGGGGGGGGCAGAGAGATGAAAAACTGTTTTTT
CATSRGGQRDEKLFF
>TRBV6-2/TRBV6-3|.|.|TRBJ1-4
TGTGCCAGCAGTTTACAACTAGCGGGGGATGAAAAACTGTTTTTT
CASSLQLAGDEKLFF
>TRBV2|.|.|TRBJ1-3
TGTGCCATAAACACCATATATTTT
CAINTIYF
>TRBV4-1|TRBD1|.|TRBJ2-5
TGCGCCAGCAGCATTGGGGACAGCTCCCGGGAGACCCAGTACTTC
CASSIGDSSRETQYF
>TRBV20-1|.|.|TRBJ2-7
TGCAGTGCTATCATCGGCTCTGGGAGCTCCTACGAGCAGTACTTC
CSAIIGSGSSYEQYF
>TRBV25-1|.|few|TRBJ1-4
TGTGCCAGCAGGGACAACGGACAGAATGAAAAACTGTTTTTT
CASRDNGQNEKLFF
>TRBV3-1|TRBD2|few|TRBJ2-1
TGTGCCAGCAGCCAAGAGGCTAGCGGGGGGCCTTTGAATGAGCAGTTCTTC
CASSQEASGGPLNEQFF
>TRBV20-1|TRBD1|many|TRBJ2-1
TGCAGTGCTAGAGAGGACAGGGGGCCCGGGTCGTACAATGAGCAGTTCTTC
CSAREDRGPGSYNEQFF
>TRBV4-3|.|many|TRBJ2-5
TGCGCCAGCAGCCAATTCTTCAGGGCCGGGGAGACCCAGTACTTC
CASSQFFRAGETQYF
>TRBV20-1|.|.|TRBJ1-6
TGCAGTGCTAAATCCGAGGGATATAATTCACCCCTCCACTTT
CSAKSEGYNSPLHF
>TRBV15|.|.|TRBJ2-1
TGTGCCACCAGCGCCCCCCCGGCGGGGATTAATGAGCAGTTCTTC
CATSAPPAGINEQFF
>TRBV7-9|TRBD2|.|TRBJ2-7
TGTGCCAGCAGATCTTACCAGACTAGCGGGAGGTTCTACGAGCAGTACTTC
CASRSYQTSGRFYEQYF
>TRBV5-4|TRBD1|.|TRBJ2-2
TGTGCCAGCAGCGGGGGACAGGGGGAAGCCGGGGAGCTGTTTTTT
CASSGGQGEAGELFF
>TRBV7-8|TRBD1|many|TRBJ1-1
TGTGCCAGCAGCTTGACAGGGGGCACTGAAGCTTTCTTT
CASSLTGGTEAFF
>TRBV10-3|.|.|TRBJ1-2
TGTGCCATCACTTTGGACAAGTCCTATGGCTACACCTTC
CAITLDKSYGYTF
>TRBV2|.|.|TRBJ1-2
TGTGCCAGCAGTGAGGAGGGAGCAGGGTCGGATGGCTACACCTTC
CASSEEGAGSDGYTF
>TRBV2|TRBD2|many|TRBJ2-7
TGTGCCAGCAGTGAAATTTCTAGCGGAAGCTCCTACGAGCAGTACTTC
CASSEISSGSSYEQYF
>TRBV6-4|TRBD2|few|TRBJ2-5
TGTGCCAGCAGTGAAGGCGGGGGGGCACCTAAAGAGACCCAGTACTTC
CASSEGGGAPKETQYF
>TRBV5-6|TRBD1|.|TRBJ1-5
TGTGCCAGCAGCTTGGGGACAGGGAACCAGCCCCAGCATTTT
CASSLGTGNQPQHF
>TRBV20-1|TRBD2|.|TRBJ2-2
TGCAGTGCTAGAGTAGCGGGAGGGCCGACCGGGGAGCTGTTTTTT
CSARVAGGPTGELFF